The next 19 T cell receptor beta chains were all read from a single sample in a study of blood T cell repertoires in COVID-19. Sequencing used immunoSEQ multiplex PCR; TCRdb keeps in-frame clones, though not all of them. The table has roughly 150,000 clones, 87% seen once. Sequencing input: peripheral blood. Receptors were obtained from a human donor in a cohort sampled during active COVID-19.

The gene calls are TRBV9 and TRBJ2-6; D remains unclear. Per germline, CDR1 SGDLS and CDR2 YYNGEE. The germline V and J ends were trimmed by 3 bases and 0 bases, with 7 bases remaining between them. CDR3 length: 15 residues. The CDR3 region has the DNA TGTGCCAGCAGCGCCGTCCTCTCTGGGGCCAACGTCCTGACTTTC. It is translated as CASSAVLSGANVLTF.

V and J are TRBV3-1 (or the pseudogene TRBV3-2) and TRBJ2-6; 7 positions agree with TRBD1. The CDR3 runs to 18 residues. From germline, CDR1 is LGHDT and CDR2 YNNKEL (reference sequence). V trimming: 1 base; J trimming: 0 bases; junction bases outside the gene matches: 6. The CDR3 DNA follows: TGTGCCAGCAGCCAAGGGGCGACAGGGAGCTCTGGGGCCAACGTCCTGACTTTC. It is translated as CASSQGATGSSGANVLTF.

The rearrangement links TRBV15 to TRBJ1-5, with a weak D call TRBD1 (6 bases). Per germline, CDR1 LNHNV and CDR2 YYDKDF (reference sequence). V gave up 4 bases and J gave up 0 bases, with 13 bases separating them. The CDR3 runs 16 residues. Here the CDR3 reads CATSKGQRYSNQPQHF. The CDR3 nucleotides read TGTGCCACCAGCAAAGGACAGAGGTATAGCAATCAGCCCCAGCATTTT.

The CDR3 here is CASRPGGGNGELFF. The CDR3 bases are TGTGCCAGCAGACCGGGAGGGGGTAACGGGGAGCTGTTTTTT. This chain links TRBV3-1 (or the pseudogene TRBV3-2) with TRBJ2-2; TRBD2 agrees at 8 bases. The CDR3 spans 14 residues. CDR1 is LGHDT and CDR2 is YNNKEL in the germline V gene (reference sequence). Trimming took 6 bases from V and 7 from J; bases not matched to a gene: 7.

This chain connects TRBV20-1 to TRBJ1-3; 7 bases line up with TRBD1. Germline V gene lookup returns CDR1 DFQATT and CDR2 SNEGSKA (reference sequence). The CDR3 sequence is 15 residues long. J was trimmed by 0 bases and V by 3 bases; bases with no gene match: 5. As DNA, the CDR3 is TGCAGTGCTAGTAGACAGGGTGTCTCTGGAAACACCATATATTTT. Translated: CSASRQGVSGNTIYF.

The gene calls are TRBV30 and TRBJ1-3, with TRBD1 identical over 9 bases. Trimming cost V 2 bases and J 2 bases; bases outside gene matches: 4. Germline V gives CDR1 GTSNPN, CDR2 SVGIG (reference sequence). The CDR3 spans 15 residues. CDR3 sequence: CAWSLTGGAGNTIYF. The CDR3 bases are TGTGCCTGGAGTTTAACAGGGGGCGCTGGAAACACCATATATTTT.

The chain has TRBV7-9 and TRBJ2-5; tentatively, D is TRBD2 (5 bases). The CDR3 has 14 amino acids. Germline V gene sequence: CDR1 SEHNR, CDR2 FQNEAQ (reference sequence). The V and J ends lost 5 bases and 1 base respectively, with 11 bases between them. The CDR3 DNA reads TGTGCCAGCAGCCCCCCGAGGGCCCAAGAGACCCAGTACTTC. This sequence encodes CASSPPRAQETQYF.

This chain joins TRBV11-2 and TRBJ2-7; maybe TRBD2 (6 bases). V dropped 0 bases and J dropped 2 bases, with 20 bases sitting between them. The CDR3 is 18 residues long. The germline CDR1 and CDR2 sequences are SGHAT and FQNNGV. The CDR3 nucleotides are TGTGCCAGCAGCTTAGATCGAGGAGGAGGGAGTGTTCCCTACGAGCAGTACTTC. It is translated as CASSLDRGGGSVPYEQYF.

V usage is TRBV11-2 and J usage is TRBJ2-1; the D gene is possibly TRBD2 (6 bases). Trimming removed 0 bases from V and 3 bases from J, with 9 bases in between. This CDR3 spans 15 amino acids. Germline V gives CDR1 SGHAT, CDR2 FQNNGV. The CDR3, as DNA: TGTGCCAGCAGCTTAGACCTAGCGCACTACAATGAGCAGTTCTTC. It specifies CASSLDLAHYNEQFF.

This clone was found once. The V and J genes are TRBV4-3 and TRBJ2-6; TRBD1 matches 8 bases. Looked up from germline, CDR1 is LGHNA and CDR2 is YSLEER. The CDR3 length is 16 residues. The J segment lost 2 bases and the V segment lost 2 bases, leaving 2 bases of the junction unmatched. CDR3 DNA sequence: TGCGCCAGCAGCCAATACAGGGGGACTGGGGCCAACGTCCTGACTTTC. Its protein product is CASSQYRGTGANVLTF.

The chain carries TRBV12-5 and TRBJ2-1; 9 nucleotides align to TRBD1. Trimming removed 3 bases from V and 7 bases from J; junction bases left unmatched: 16. CDR3 size: 18 residues. Per the germline V gene, CDR1 is LGHNT and CDR2 is FRNRAP. The chain's CDR3 is CASGFGWGQGSRENEQFF. CDR3 DNA sequence: TGTGCTAGTGGTTTCGGATGGGGACAGGGAAGTCGAGAAAATGAGCAGTTCTTC.

The gene calls are TRBV3-1 (or the pseudogene TRBV3-2) and TRBJ2-5; D not certain. CDR1 and CDR2 from the germline V gene are LGHDT and YNNKEL (reference sequence). V was shortened by 0 bases and J by 7 bases, with 9 bases between the two germline ends. The CDR3 is 13 amino acids. As DNA, the CDR3 is TGTGCCAGCAGCCAAGATCGTCCCGGGACCCAGTACTTC. This codes for CASSQDRPGTQYF.

This chain connects TRBV30 to TRBJ1-6; the D is unclear. The CDR3 consists of 13 residues. The V gene's germline CDR1 is GTSNPN and CDR2 SVGIG (reference sequence). The V end lost 4 bases, the J end lost 0 bases, and 4 bases lay between the germline ends. CDR3 amino acids: CAWTSSYNSPLHF. CDR3 nucleotide sequence: TGTGCCTGGACGTCCTCCTATAATTCACCCCTCCACTTT. Full variable domain (remainder filled in from reference TRBV30 and TRBJ1-6): SQTIHQWPATLVQPVGSPLSLECTVEGTSNPNLYWYRQAAGRGLQLLFYSVGIGQISSEVPQNLSASRPQDRQFILSSKKLLLSDSGFYLCAWTSSYNSPLHFGNGTRLTVT.

The chain links TRBV28 to TRBJ1-2; D might be TRBD1 (6 bases). The CDR3 has 16 amino acids. Trimming took off 6 bases at V and 8 bases at J, with 25 bases between the two ends. Looked up from germline, CDR1 is MDHEN and CDR2 is SYDVKM. The CDR3 region is CASRPSWGPEQRGYTF. CDR3 nucleotide sequence: TGTGCCAGCAGACCCTCGTGGGGGCCCGAACAAAGGGGCTACACCTTC.

This clone occurred a few times. The CDR3 region has the DNA TGCAGCGTTGAAGTGCGGCTAAGTGGAGACGAGCAGTACTTC. Translated, it gives CSVEVRLSGDEQYF. This rearrangement joins TRBV29-1 to TRBJ2-7; no clear D. This CDR3 has 14 residues. The germline CDR1 and CDR2 sequences are SQVTM and ANQGSEA. V lost 1 base, J lost 5 bases, and 15 bases lay in between.

This clone has a handful of counts. The V gene is TRBV19, the J gene TRBJ2-7; 9 nucleotides line up with TRBD1. Per germline, CDR1 LNHDA and CDR2 SQIVND (reference sequence). The CDR3 covers 15 residues. J gave up 4 bases and V 6 bases, and 10 bases lay outside the gene matches. The CDR3 loop reads CASRAPGQGSYEQYF. As DNA, the CDR3 is TGTGCCAGTAGGGCCCCGGGACAGGGATCGTACGAGCAGTACTTC.

The chain is built from TRBV6-5 and TRBJ2-7; TRBD1 is a possible D gene (6 bases). Germline assignment: CDR1 MNHEY and CDR2 SVGAGI. The V end was cut by 6 bases, the J end by 2 bases, with 17 bases between. CDR3 size: 15 residues. The CDR3 DNA reads as TGTGCCAGCAGCCTGTCCGAACAGGGAGCCTACGAGCAGTACTTC. It is translated as CASSLSEQGAYEQYF.

V is TRBV7-9 and J is TRBJ2-7; 9 nucleotides agree with TRBD2. The CDR3 covers 15 residues. J lost 5 bases, V lost 3 bases, and 8 bases had no gene match. The germline gives CDR1 SEHNR, CDR2 FQNEAQ (reference sequence). CDR3 sequence (DNA): TGTGCCAGCAGCTTTGCGGAGGCGGGAGGGGACGAGCAGTACTTC. It is translated as CASSFAEAGGDEQYF.

The chain combines TRBV5-4 with TRBJ1-2; TRBD1 is a possible D gene (6 bases). Trimming removed 4 bases from V and 7 bases from J, with 17 bases in between. The CDR3 totals 14 residues. CDR1 is SGHNT, CDR2 YYREEE, per germline (reference sequence). The CDR3 bases are TGTGCCAGCAGCCGGCTCGGGGGGCTGGGTGGCTACACCTTC. Translation: CASSRLGGLGGYTF.